The 31 T cell receptor beta chains presented below share a single source sample, sequenced in a study of CD8+ T cells in alopecia areata. The treatment is: oral pan-JAK inhibitor, 5-10 mg twice daily. After isolation, RNA underwent reverse transcription to generate cDNA as the sequencing template. Assay: immunoSEQ multiplex PCR; the TCRdb copy retains only in-frame clones and omits some. Of 85,000 to 110,000 clones listed, over 75% are singletons. The sequences come from CD8+ T cells sorted from blood, collected at week 34, from a patient treated with tofacitinib. These receptors were taken from a human donor with alopecia areata.

This chain connects TRBV2 to TRBJ2-7, with 10 bases matching TRBD2. This CDR3 region has 15 residues. V dropped 4 bases and J dropped 4; count of bases not matched to a gene: 7. CDR1 and CDR2 (germline): SNHLY, FYNNEI. The DNA for the CDR3 is TGTGCCAGCAGTGTGAGCGGGGGGGCCGAATACGAGCAGTACTTC. This sequence encodes CASSVSGGAEYEQYF.

The chain links TRBV7-9 to TRBJ2-7, with 7 positions matching TRBD2. After removal of 5 bases from V and 3 bases from J, the junction contained 10 bases not matched to a gene. CDR3 size: 15 residues. The V gene's germline CDR1 is SEHNR and CDR2 FQNEAQ (reference sequence). The DNA of the CDR3 is TGTGCCAGCAGCGCATCCCAAGCGGGACGCTACGAGCAGTACTTC. This translates into CASSASQAGRYEQYF.

The rearrangement joins TRBV7-9 to TRBJ2-1, with 10 bases aligning to TRBD2. Germline V gene sequence: CDR1 SEHNR, CDR2 FQNEAQ (reference sequence). V was pared by 8 bases and J by 2 bases, with 3 bases of the junction left unmatched. The CDR3 extends over 14 amino acids. The CDR3: CASGTSGAYNEQFF. CDR3 DNA sequence: TGTGCCAGCGGCACTAGCGGGGCCTACAATGAGCAGTTCTTC.

The V and J genes are TRBV7-9 and TRBJ2-1; TRBD1 matches at 8 bases. V lost 5 bases and J lost 8; bases outside the gene matches: 11. This CDR3 is 15 amino acids long. In germline, CDR1 is SEHNR, CDR2 FQNEAQ (reference sequence). The chain's CDR3 is CASSTRQGTVDEQFF. CDR3 sequence (DNA): TGTGCCAGCAGCACGAGACAGGGGACGGTCGATGAGCAGTTCTTC.

The rearrangement uses TRBV9 and TRBJ2-1; D not certain. Germline-derived CDR1 and CDR2 are SGDLS and YYNGEE. The germline V and J ends were trimmed by 3 bases and 5 bases, with 6 bases remaining between them. The CDR3 loop spans 12 amino acids. CDR3 coding DNA: TGTGCCAGCAGCGGCCGTAACAATGAGCAGTTCTTC. It encodes CASSGRNNEQFF. The full variable domain, its missing parts supplied by reference TRBV9 and TRBJ2-1, is DSGVTQTPKHLITATGQRVTLRCSPRSGDLSVYWYQQSLDQGLQFLIQYYNGEERAKGNILERFSAQQFPDLHSELNLSSLELGDSALYFCASSGRNNEQFFGPGTRLTVL.

This clone appeared a few times. This chain uses TRBV6-1 with TRBJ2-3, with TRBD1 as a possible D gene (5 bases). The germline V gene encodes CDR1 MNHNS and CDR2 SASEGT. This CDR3 is 15 amino acids long. Trimming cost V 6 bases and J 4 bases, with 17 bases left between them. The CDR3 coding sequence is TGTGCCAGCAGGCCAGGGATTTCGGTCGCAGATACGCAGTATTTT. Its protein product is CASRPGISVADTQYF.

The chain recombines TRBV6-5 with TRBJ1-1, with a tentative D call TRBD1 (6 bases). CDR1 is MNHEY and CDR2 is SVGAGI in the germline V gene. The CDR3 consists of 15 residues. Trimming shortened V by 4 bases and J by 2 bases, and 14 bases separated the two germline ends. The CDR3 bases are TGTGCCAGCAGTTCCACCCAGGGGTACAACACTGAAGCTTTCTTT. Its translation: CASSSTQGYNTEAFF.

The chain couples TRBV6-5 to TRBJ2-7, with D maybe TRBD1 (6 bases). The V gene lost 2 bases and the J gene lost 0 bases, with 11 bases spanning the gap. CDR1 is MNHEY and CDR2 is SVGAGI in the germline V gene. This CDR3 comprises 15 residues. This CDR3 reads CASSYRGRGSYEQYF. The CDR3 DNA is TGTGCCAGCAGTTACCGAGGCAGGGGCTCCTACGAGCAGTACTTC.

CDR3 coding DNA: TGTGCCAGCAGTTCCATCGACAGGCGTCCCTCCTACGAGCAGTACTTC. Residues: CASSSIDRRPSYEQYF. The chain recombines TRBV6-6 with TRBJ2-7, with D tentatively TRBD1 (6 bases). This CDR3 is built from 16 residues. Germline values: CDR1 MNHNY, CDR2 SVGAGI (reference sequence). V was pared by 4 bases and J by 0 bases, with 16 bases between.

V usage is TRBV27 and J usage is TRBJ2-5; D gene ambiguous. The DNA matches TRBJ2-7 better at its end, which makes the J call doubtful. This CDR3 is built from 13 residues. In germline, CDR1 is MNHEY, CDR2 SMNVEV (reference sequence). In DNA, the CDR3 is TGTGCCAGCAGTTTATTCGCCGGTTACGAGCAGTACTTC. This sequence encodes CASSLFAGYEQYF.

V and J are TRBV5-1 and TRBJ2-1; 9 nucleotides match TRBD1. The CDR3 totals 14 residues. The ends lost 3 bases at V and 8 bases at J; junction bases unmatched: 6. Germline loops: CDR1 SGHRS, CDR2 YFSETQ. The DNA of the CDR3 is TGCGCCAGCAGCTCGGGACAGGGTGATGATGAGCAGTTCTTC. It encodes CASSSGQGDDEQFF.

The V gene is TRBV2, the J gene TRBJ2-3, with D unclear. CDR3 length: 11 amino acids. From germline, CDR1 is SNHLY and CDR2 FYNNEI. V gave up 5 bases and J gave up 11 bases, with 11 bases separating them. Here the CDR3 DNA reads TGTGCCAGCAGTCTCCCCTTGGGGCAGTATTTT. This sequence encodes CASSLPLGQYF.

As to this clone: Other DNA sequences from this sample encode an identical CDR3 as well. The J gene is TRBJ1-1, the V gene TRBV13; possibly TRBD1 for D (6 bases). The CDR3 consists of 15 residues. Trimming stripped 4 bases from V and 2 bases from J, with 14 bases between. CDR1 is PRHDT and CDR2 is FYEKMQ in the germline V gene (reference sequence). The CDR3 loop is CASSSSGQLNTEAFF. Here the CDR3 DNA reads TGTGCCAGCAGCTCCTCAGGACAGCTTAACACTGAAGCTTTCTTT.

This chain links TRBV5-1 with TRBJ2-5; D may correspond to TRBD1 or TRBD2 (5 bases each). Germline V gene lookup returns CDR1 SGHRS and CDR2 YFSETQ. V shed 6 bases and J shed 1 base, with 10 bases lying between them. This CDR3 spans 13 amino acids. The CDR3 region has the DNA TGCGCCAGCACCCGGGACGGCCAAGAGACCCAGTACTTC. This codes for CASTRDGQETQYF.

The gene calls are TRBV7-9 and TRBJ2-3; D not certain. There are 15 residues in the CDR3. The germline V gene encodes CDR1 SEHNR and CDR2 FQNEAQ (reference sequence). V was pared by 2 bases and J by 2 bases, with 11 bases between. The CDR3 DNA reads TGTGCCAGCAGCTTAATGGTGTTCGACACAGATACGCAGTATTTT. This gives the protein CASSLMVFDTDTQYF.

The chain combines TRBV29-1 with TRBJ2-2, with TRBD1 identical over 7 bases. Germline CDR1 is SQVTM and CDR2 is ANQGSEA. Trimming at V came to 6 bases and at J to 3 bases, leaving 10 bases not matched to a gene. The CDR3 runs 15 residues. The CDR3 region has the DNA TGCAGCGTGGAAATAGGGGGCTCGGACACCGGGGAGCTGTTTTTT. Translation gives CSVEIGGSDTGELFF.

V usage is TRBV27 and J usage is TRBJ2-7; 8 bases are a match to TRBD1. The CDR3 runs 14 residues. The ends lost 6 bases at V and 1 base at J; junction bases unmatched: 5. Germline loops: CDR1 MNHEY, CDR2 SMNVEV (reference sequence). CDR3 protein: CASSSGGASYEQYF. The CDR3 DNA sequence: TGTGCCAGCAGCTCAGGGGGCGCTTCCTACGAGCAGTACTTC.

As concerns this clone: The sample carries other DNA sequences with the same CDR3. V is TRBV4-1 and J is TRBJ2-7; TRBD1 matches at 9 bases. CDR3 length equals 15 residues. Germline V gene lookup returns CDR1 MGHRA and CDR2 YSYEKL. J was trimmed by 3 bases and V by 0 bases; bases with no gene match: 3. The CDR3 sequence is CASSQEDRGRYEQYF. The DNA for the CDR3 is TGCGCCAGCAGCCAAGAGGACAGGGGACGCTACGAGCAGTACTTC.

The chain carries TRBV7-9 and TRBJ2-3; 8 bases agree with TRBD1. J lost 4 bases, V lost 5 bases, and 2 bases had no gene match. CDR3 length: 13 amino acids. Germline assignment: CDR1 SEHNR and CDR2 FQNEAQ (reference sequence). The CDR3 loop reads CASSPGGADTQYF. The CDR3 DNA sequence: TGTGCCAGCAGCCCAGGGGGCGCAGATACGCAGTATTTT. The full variable domain, rest sourced from reference TRBV7-9 and TRBJ2-3, is DTGVSQNPRHKITKRGQNVTFRCDPISEHNRLYWYRQTLGQGPEFLTYFQNEAQLEKSRLLSDRFSAERPKGSFSTLEIQRTEQGDSAMYLCASSPGGADTQYFGPGTRLTVL.

The rearrangement links TRBV6-5 to TRBJ2-7; 8 nucleotides line up with TRBD1. V was pared by 5 bases and J by 5 bases, with 5 bases of the junction left unmatched. The CDR3 is 13 amino acids. CDR1 and CDR2 from the germline V gene are MNHEY and SVGAGI. CDR3 nucleotides: TGTGCCAGCAGTCGCGGACAGGGTAACGAGCAGTACTTC. This translates into CASSRGQGNEQYF.

The V and J genes are TRBV7-2 and TRBJ2-6, with D tentatively TRBD2 (5 bases). The germline V and J ends were trimmed by 3 bases and 2 bases, with 11 bases remaining between them. Per germline, CDR1 SGHTA and CDR2 FQGNSA. This CDR3 spans 16 amino acids. For the CDR3, the DNA is TGTGCCAGCAGCTTCGGAGGCAGGCCTGGGGCCAACGTCCTGACTTTC. Its protein is CASSFGGRPGANVLTF.

The chain joins TRBV13 to TRBJ1-2; TRBD1 agrees at 7 bases. In germline, CDR1 is PRHDT, CDR2 FYEKMQ (reference sequence). V lost 5 bases, J lost 7 bases, and 16 bases stayed unmatched. The CDR3 extends over 16 amino acids. Here the CDR3 reads CASSPGKTGEWSGYTF. DNA for the CDR3: TGTGCCAGCAGCCCGGGAAAAACAGGGGAGTGGAGTGGCTACACCTTC.

The sample holds a few counts of this clone. The gene calls are TRBV6-4 and TRBJ2-1; D may be TRBD1 (5 bases). V lost 3 bases and J lost 0, with 9 bases in between. The CDR3 runs 15 residues. Germline loops: CDR1 MRHNA, CDR2 SNTAGT. Here the CDR3 reads CASSDKQDSYNEQFF. The CDR3 DNA reads TGTGCCAGCAGTGATAAACAGGACTCCTACAATGAGCAGTTCTTC.

This chain joins TRBV5-1 and TRBJ2-1, with D maybe TRBD1 (6 bases). V lost 4 bases to trimming and J lost 1 base, with 15 bases between them. There are 16 residues in the CDR3. The germline V gene encodes CDR1 SGHRS and CDR2 YFSETQ. CDR3 nucleotide sequence: TGCGCCAGCAGCGTCCCCAGGGGCCCTTCCTACAATGAGCAGTTCTTC. It encodes CASSVPRGPSYNEQFF. Full variable domain (rest looked up from reference TRBV5-1 and TRBJ2-1): KAGVTQTPRYLIKTRGQQVTLSCSPISGHRSVSWYQQTPGQGLQFLFEYFSETQRNKGNFPGRFSGRQFSNSRSEMNVSTLELGDSALYLCASSVPRGPSYNEQFFGPGTRLTVL.

This clone was seen a single time. This rearrangement joins TRBV4-1 to TRBJ2-7; 11 bases are shared with TRBD2. From germline, CDR1 is MGHRA and CDR2 YSYEKL. J gave up 2 bases and V 6 bases, and 9 bases lay outside the gene matches. This CDR3 is 16 amino acids long. CDR3 DNA: TGCGCCAGCAGTTCTGGACCGGGACTAGCGGCCTACGAGCAGTACTTC. Translated: CASSSGPGLAAYEQYF.

This rearrangement joins TRBV2 to TRBJ2-7; D ambiguous. Germline V lookup: CDR1 SNHLY, CDR2 FYNNEI. The CDR3 consists of 15 residues. V lost 0 bases and J lost 3, with 12 bases in between. CDR3 protein: CASSEAEKTIYEQYF. DNA of the CDR3: TGTGCCAGCAGTGAAGCCGAAAAGACGATCTACGAGCAGTACTTC.

The chain joins TRBV19 to TRBJ1-1; D is uncertain. Trimming took 7 bases from V and 2 from J, leaving 8 bases between them. Germline CDR1 reads LNHDA; CDR2 reads SQIVND (reference sequence). This CDR3 region has 12 residues. In DNA form, the CDR3 reads TGTGCCAGTAAAGACACTAACACTGAAGCTTTCTTT. Translated: CASKDTNTEAFF.

J is TRBJ2-7 and V is TRBV29-1, with TRBD1 identical over 8 bases. Germline values: CDR1 SQVTM, CDR2 ANQGSEA. The CDR3 runs to 12 residues. V was clipped by 6 bases and J by 5 bases; unmatched bases: 6. Here the CDR3 DNA reads TGCAGCGTGACAGGACAGGGTAACGAGCAGTACTTC. It codes for CSVTGQGNEQYF.

This clone showed up just a few times. The J gene is TRBJ2-7, the V gene TRBV4-1, with 8 bases that match TRBD1. V shed 4 bases, J shed 7 bases, and the junction held 15 bases outside the gene matches. This CDR3 is built from 16 residues. The germline gives CDR1 MGHRA, CDR2 YSYEKL. CDR3 DNA: TGCGCCAGCAGCCTTCTCCATCGACAGGGGACGGGGGAGCAGTACTTC. Its translation is CASSLLHRQGTGEQYF.

V and J are TRBV7-2 and TRBJ2-1; D gene ambiguous. The germline CDR1 and CDR2 sequences are SGHTA and FQGNSA. The CDR3 sequence is 12 residues long. The ends were cut back, 3 bases at V and 7 bases at J, with 7 bases in the middle. CDR3 in DNA: TGTGCCAGCAGCTTCCCCTTGAATGAGCAGTTCTTC. Translation gives CASSFPLNEQFF.

The rearrangement joins TRBV27 to TRBJ1-1; D remains ambiguous. CDR3 length: 14 amino acids. Trimming cost V 3 bases and J 0 bases, with 8 bases left between them. Germline CDR1 MNHEY, CDR2 SMNVEV (reference sequence). CDR3 sequence: CASSFTGMNTEAFF. DNA of the CDR3: TGTGCCAGCAGTTTTACCGGAATGAACACTGAAGCTTTCTTT.